Listed below are T cell receptor beta chains from one sample, sequenced in a study of CD8+CD57+ T cells in acquired aplastic anemia. TCRdb fed the reads into MiXCR, producing one record per CDR3 protein. The sample comprises 150,000 to 200,000 distinct CDR3 sequences, around 50% of which are singletons, and 13% rests with the top ten. The sample taken for sequencing was sorted CD4+, CD8+, or CD8+CD57+ T cells (not recorded which) from PBMCs. The receptors were sampled from a human donor with aplastic anemia. The CDR3 runs from the conserved cysteine through the conserved F or W. D genes are given only for firm matches. Clone size, where shown, is once, few, many, or a class for clones that have expanded.

-	TRBV20-1	TRBJ2-7	many	TGCAGTGCGGAAAGAATTGACCGAGTTGGCGAGCAGTACTTC	CSAERIDRVGEQYF
TRBD1	TRBV9	TRBJ2-1	-	TGTGCCAGCAGCCCGAGGACAGGGGGGGATCGAAACAATGAGCAGTTCTTC	CASSPRTGGDRNNEQFF
TRBD2	TRBV20-1	TRBJ2-1	few	TGCAGTGCTGGGGGACTAGCGGCTCCCAATGAGCAGTTCTTC	CSAGGLAAPNEQFF
-	TRBV5-6	TRBJ2-2	many	TGTGCCAGCAGCCCTCCGGGGACCGGGGAGCTGTTTTTT	CASSPPGTGELFF
-	TRBV5-5	TRBJ2-5	-	TGTGCCAGCAGCTTGAACGTTAGGATAGAGACCCAGTACTTC	CASSLNVRIETQYF
TRBD2	TRBV4-1	TRBJ2-7	many	TGCGCCAGCAGCCAACAAGCGGGGGGTACCTACGAGCAGTACTTC	CASSQQAGGTYEQYF
-	TRBV5-5	TRBJ2-3	many	TGTGCCAGCAGAAAAAGGGGGGTTAGCACAGATACGCAGTATTTT	CASRKRGVSTDTQYF
-	TRBV14	TRBJ1-4	many	TGTGCCAGCAGCGCCAGGGGCGCGGGTGAAAAACTGTTTTTT	CASSARGAGEKLFF
TRBD1	TRBV2	TRBJ2-7	-	TGTGCCACCGGGACAGGGGCCAGCGGGGAGCAGTACTTC	CATGTGASGEQYF
-	TRBV2	TRBJ2-7	few	TGTGCCAGCAGGATAAACGACGGCTACGAGCAGTACTTC	CASRINDGYEQYF
-	TRBV2	TRBJ1-6	-	TGTGCCAGCATCGGGTATAATTCACCCCTCCACTTT	CASIGYNSPLHF
TRBD1	TRBV5-6	TRBJ1-4	-	TGTGCCAGCAGCTTAGACAGGGTTGCTGAAAAACTGTTTTTT	CASSLDRVAEKLFF
-	TRBV6-4	TRBJ1-2	many	TGTGCCAGCAGCCCTCAACAGGGACATGGCTACACCTTC	CASSPQQGHGYTF
TRBD2	TRBV15	TRBJ2-1	-	TGTGCCACCAGGGACGAACGGGGGGGCCGAAATGAGCAGTTCTTC	CATRDERGGRNEQFF
-	TRBV5-1	TRBJ2-7	once	TGCGCCAGCAGGGCCGCGGGCGAGCAGTACTTC	CASRAAGEQYF
TRBD2	TRBV4-2	TRBJ2-3	-	TGTGCCAGCAGCCTTAAGATGGCGGGGGGCACAGATACGCAGTATTTT	CASSLKMAGGTDTQYF
-	TRBV20-1	TRBJ2-2	-	TGCAGTGCTAGACCAGTAGACAGGCCCGGGGAGCTGTTTTTT	CSARPVDRPGELFF
-	TRBV11-1	TRBJ2-1	many	TGTGCCAGCAGCTTAGCGGGGGGCAGGGCATACAATGAGCAGTTCTTC	CASSLAGGRAYNEQFF
TRBD1	TRBV15	TRBJ2-7	-	TGTGCCACCAGCAGCAGGCGGACAGGTCCCCTTTCGGAGCAGTACTTC	CATSSRRTGPLSEQYF
-	TRBV3-1	TRBJ1-6	many	TGTGCCAGCAGCCAAGGACCGGGTAGGGTCAGTTCACCCCTCCACTTT	CASSQGPGRVSSPLHF
-	TRBV5-4	TRBJ2-6	-	TGTGCCAGCGGCCCTCCGGGCTCTGGGGCCAACGTCCTGACTTTC	CASGPPGSGANVLTF
TRBD1	TRBV10-3	TRBJ2-3	-	TGTGCCATCAGTAACCACATCCCCGGGACAGGTGGCACGCAGTATTTT	CAISNHIPGTGGTQYF
-	TRBV7-9	TRBJ1-1	once	TGTGCCAGCAGCTTAACAGTGACGAACACTGAAGCTTTCTTT	CASSLTVTNTEAFF
-	TRBV7-2	TRBJ2-4	-	TGTGCCAGCAGTTTCTCTGGGGGTCTAGCCAAAAACATTCAGTACTTC	CASSFSGGLAKNIQYF
-	TRBV5-1	TRBJ2-3	-	TGCGCCAGCAGCTTGAGTGGGTTTTCAGATACGCAGTATTTT	CASSLSGFSDTQYF
TRBD1	TRBV7-8	TRBJ1-2	-	TGTGCCAGCAGCCGTACAGGGGGCGCTAACTATGGCTACACCTTC	CASSRTGGANYGYTF
-	TRBV7-2	TRBJ1-3	-	TGTGCCAGCAGCTTAGGCCGGGGGACCCACGACATATATTTT	CASSLGRGTHDIYF
TRBD1	TRBV7-8	TRBJ2-5	-	TGTGCCAGCGGGACAGGCCAAGAGACCCAGTACTTC	CASGTGQETQYF
TRBD2	TRBV19	TRBJ2-5	few	TGTGCCAGTAGGGATGGGAGCGGGGGGGAAGAGACCCAGTACTTC	CASRDGSGGEETQYF
TRBD2	TRBV24-1	TRBJ2-5	-	TGTGCCACCAGTGCTAGCGGGATGTCAGAGACCCAGTACTTC	CATSASGMSETQYF
TRBD2	TRBV2	TRBJ2-3	-	TGTGCCCGAAGACTAGCGGGGGGCACAGATACGCAGTATTTT	CARRLAGGTDTQYF
-	TRBV25-1	TRBJ2-2	few	TGTGCCAGCAGTGACCCCCCCGGGACCCGGAACACCGGGGAGCTGTTTTTT	CASSDPPGTRNTGELFF
TRBD1	TRBV2	TRBJ1-2	many	TGTGCCAGCAGAGAAACAGGGGCCGGCTATGGCTACACCTTC	CASRETGAGYGYTF
TRBD2	TRBV12-3/TRBV12-4	TRBJ2-1	-	TGTGCCAGCAGTTATTGCGGGGGGCGGTGTGAGCAGTTCTTC	CASSYCGGRCEQFF
TRBD1	TRBV20-1	TRBJ1-2	many	TGCAGTGCGGCATCAGGGGGCGTAAGCTATGGCTACACCTTC	CSAASGGVSYGYTF
-	TRBV10-2	TRBJ2-7	-	TGCGCCAGCAGTGAGGGGGAGAGCTCGTACGAGCAGTACTTC	CASSEGESSYEQYF
-	TRBV29-1	TRBJ1-4	-	TGCAGCGTTGAAGATAATGAAAAACTGTTTTTT	CSVEDNEKLFF
TRBD1	TRBV20-1	TRBJ1-1	few	TGCAGTGCTTCCCAGGGGGCGCGAAACACTGAAGCTTTCTTT	CSASQGARNTEAFF
-	TRBV7-8	TRBJ2-7	-	TGTGCCAGCAGCTTAAGGGTCAACGAGCAGTACTTC	CASSLRVNEQYF
TRBD1	TRBV2	TRBJ1-2	-	TGTGCCAGCAGTTCAGGACAGGGGGCGGGTGGCTACACCTTC	CASSSGQGAGGYTF
-	TRBV2	TRBJ1-5	many	TGTGCCAGCAGTGCCGAACAGGGTCCGGCCCAGCCCCAGCATTTT	CASSAEQGPAQPQHF
TRBD2	TRBV7-2	TRBJ2-1	-	TGTGCCAGCAGCCCCGGGACTAACAATGAGCAGTTCTTC	CASSPGTNNEQFF
TRBD1	TRBV2	TRBJ1-1	few	TGTGCCAGCAGACAGGGGGTGAACACTGAAGCTTTCTTT	CASRQGVNTEAFF
TRBD2	TRBV20-1	TRBJ2-7	few	TGCAGTCCCACAGCGGGACCCACTTGGGAGCAGTACTTC	CSPTAGPTWEQYF
TRBD2	TRBV15	TRBJ2-7	-	TGTGCCACCAGCAGAGACCCCGGGGGGGCCTCCTACGAGCAGTACTTC	CATSRDPGGASYEQYF
TRBD1	TRBV4-2	TRBJ1-4	-	TGTGCCAGCAGCCAAGCTGCAGGGGGGTATGAAAAACTGTTTTTT	CASSQAAGGYEKLFF
-	TRBV7-2	TRBJ2-7	-	TGTGCCAGCAGCTACCTCCGGGACACGTCCTACGAGCAGTACTTC	CASSYLRDTSYEQYF
TRBD2	TRBV7-6	TRBJ2-7	once	TGTGCCAGCAGCTTAGTGTCTAGCGGGAGGGTCGACGAGCAGTACTTC	CASSLVSSGRVDEQYF
TRBD1	TRBV5-4	TRBJ2-4	many	TGTGCCAGCAGCTCTCAACAGGGGGACAAAAACATTCAGTACTTC	CASSSQQGDKNIQYF
-	TRBV15	TRBJ2-7	-	TGTGCCACCAGCGGGGGCCTCGAGCAGTACTTC	CATSGGLEQYF
-	TRBV6-2/TRBV6-3	TRBJ1-5	-	TGTGCCAGCAGTATCGCCAGGGATGGCCAGCCCCAGCATTTT	CASSIARDGQPQHF
TRBD2	TRBV14	TRBJ2-5	-	TGTGCCAGCAGCAGTACGTCACTAGCGTTCCAAGAGACCCAGTACTTC	CASSSTSLAFQETQYF
-	TRBV7-9	TRBJ2-7	-	TGTGCCAGCAGCTTACGGGACAACGAGCAGTACTTC	CASSLRDNEQYF
-	TRBV4-1	TRBJ1-2	-	TGCGCCAGCAGCCAAGATTCCCGGGGTCGGACCTTC	CASSQDSRGRTF
TRBD2	TRBV5-1	TRBJ2-3	many	TGCGCCAGCAGCTTGGTCACTAGCGGGGGGGATACGCAGTATTTT	CASSLVTSGGDTQYF
TRBD2	TRBV2	TRBJ2-3	many	TGTGCCAGCCACTCGGGGCGGGGGGGTACAGATACGCAGTATTTT	CASHSGRGGTDTQYF
TRBD2	TRBV27	TRBJ2-1	-	TGTGCCAGCAGTGCAGGGACTAGCGGGGCCTACAATGAGCAGTTCTTC	CASSAGTSGAYNEQFF
-	TRBV19	TRBJ2-6	many	TGTGCCAGTAGTATACGAGGGGCTGGGGCCAACGTCCTGACTTTC	CASSIRGAGANVLTF
-	TRBV5-4	TRBJ2-2	once	TGTGCCAGCAGCTTTCGGGTCAACACCGGGGAGCTGTTTTTT	CASSFRVNTGELFF
-	TRBV15	TRBJ1-6	few	TGTGCCACCAGCAGAGATCTAAGAAATTCGCCCCTCCACTTT	CATSRDLRNSPLHF